These 21 T cell receptor beta chains originate from one sample sequenced in a study of blood T cell repertoires in COVID-19. TCRdb keeps only in-frame clones here, not all; method: immunoSEQ multiplex PCR. The repertoire includes 250,000 to 350,000 clones, about 89% of them detected once, and about an eighth sits in the top ten. The sample consisted of peripheral blood. These receptors were taken from a woman aged 55-70 years with acute or convalescent COVID-19.

The CDR3 DNA is TGTGCCAGCAGCTTAAGCGGGGGGACGCCCGGGGAGCTGTTTTTT. Its translation: CASSLSGGTPGELFF. V and J are TRBV7-9 and TRBJ2-2, with 9 bases fitting TRBD2. J was trimmed by 6 bases and V by 2 bases; bases with no gene match: 4. Germline CDR1 and CDR2: SEHNR and FQNEAQ (reference sequence). CDR3 length equals 15 residues.

The V gene is TRBV13, the J gene TRBJ2-7, with 8 bases lining up with TRBD2. The V gene's germline CDR1 is PRHDT and CDR2 FYEKMQ (reference sequence). Trimming removed 6 bases from V and 3 bases from J; junction bases left unmatched: 7. CDR3 length: 14 amino acids. The CDR3 is CASRRGVASYEQYF. As DNA, the CDR3 is TGTGCCAGCAGGCGGGGGGTAGCTAGCTACGAGCAGTACTTC.

The rearrangement links TRBV10-1 to TRBJ2-7, with a possible D match to TRBD1 (6 bases). There are 15 residues in the CDR3. Deletions cut 7 bases from V and 6 bases from J, with 22 bases between. Germline CDR1 is WNHNN and CDR2 is SYGVQD (reference sequence). CDR3 in amino acids: CASKWGQGLSREQYF. CDR3 nucleotides: TGCGCCAGCAAATGGGGGCAGGGTCTATCTCGCGAGCAGTACTTC.

This CDR3 reads CASSRDRAVSYEQYF. The CDR3 DNA reads TGTGCCAGCAGCCGGGACAGGGCGGTCTCCTACGAGCAGTACTTC. The rearrangement uses TRBV7-3 and TRBJ2-7; 9 bases are a match to TRBD1. Germline loops: CDR1 SGHTA, CDR2 FQGTGA. This CDR3 spans 15 amino acids. V gave up 5 bases and J gave up 0 bases; unmatched junction bases: 5.

J is TRBJ1-4 and V is TRBV27; D not certain. The CDR3 is 15 amino acids. The V end was cut by 3 bases, the J end by 0 bases, with 8 bases between. Germline V gene sequence: CDR1 MNHEY, CDR2 SMNVEV (reference sequence). CDR3 bases: TGTGCCAGCAGTTTGGGCCTTGCAACTAATGAAAAACTGTTTTTT. This translates into CASSLGLATNEKLFF. Variable domain in full (rest from reference TRBV27 and TRBJ1-4): EAQVTQNPRYLITVTGKKLTVTCSQNMNHEYMSWYRQDPGLGLRQIYYSMNVEVTDKGDVPEGYKVSRKEKRNFPLILESPSPNQTSLYFCASSLGLATNEKLFFGSGTQLSVL.

The chain carries TRBV5-1 and TRBJ1-1, with D perhaps TRBD1 (6 bases). Germline V gene sequence: CDR1 SGHRS, CDR2 YFSETQ. The CDR3 consists of 13 residues. Trimming cost V 7 bases and J 1 base, with 11 bases left between them. DNA for the CDR3: TGCGCCAGCGGCTCACAGGGGAACACTGAAGCTTTCTTT. It specifies CASGSQGNTEAFF.

The sample holds a few counts of this clone. The CDR3 region has the DNA TGTGCCAGCAGCTTAAGTACTAGCCGTCCATGGTTCTTC. It encodes CASSLSTSRPWFF. The rearrangement uses TRBV7-8 and TRBJ2-1, with a weak D call TRBD2 (6 bases). The CDR3 is 13 amino acids. The V end was cut by 2 bases, the J end by 15 bases, with 17 bases between. CDR1 is SGHVS and CDR2 is FQNEAQ in the germline V gene.

The chain joins TRBV7-9 to TRBJ1-4, with 11 nucleotides matching TRBD1. This CDR3 comprises 14 residues. Trimming at V came to 4 bases and at J to 6 bases, leaving 1 base not matched to a gene. Germline V gives CDR1 SEHNR, CDR2 FQNEAQ (reference sequence). CDR3 coding DNA: TGTGCCAGCAGCTGGACAGGGGGCGATGAAAAACTGTTTTTT. Protein: CASSWTGGDEKLFF.

V usage is TRBV7-9 and J usage is TRBJ1-5, with 7 nucleotides matching TRBD1. CDR1 SEHNR and CDR2 FQNEAQ come from the germline V gene (reference sequence). The CDR3 runs 15 residues. V shed 3 bases, J shed 6 bases, and the junction held 8 bases outside the gene matches. CDR3 in amino acids: CASSLEGQQAQPQHF. DNA of the CDR3: TGTGCCAGCAGCTTGGAGGGACAGCAGGCTCAGCCCCAGCATTTT.

This clone was seen a few times. V usage is TRBV6-1 and J usage is TRBJ1-1, with D perhaps matching TRBD1 (5 bases). Trimming took 0 bases from V and 4 from J, leaving 15 bases between them. The CDR3 extends over 16 amino acids. Germline V lookup: CDR1 MNHNS, CDR2 SASEGT. The CDR3 sequence is CASSEALRGGGTEAFF. CDR3 DNA: TGTGCCAGCAGTGAAGCGCTTCGGGGGGGAGGCACTGAAGCTTTCTTT.

The V and J genes are TRBV7-6 and TRBJ2-3; D is perhaps TRBD2 (6 bases). The germline V gene has CDR1 SGHVS and CDR2 FNYEAQ. Trimming took 1 base from V and 0 from J, leaving 20 bases between them. The CDR3 runs to 19 residues. The CDR3 region is CASSLVGRWRDVSTDTQYF. As DNA, the CDR3 is TGTGCCAGCAGCTTAGTGGGCCGATGGCGGGACGTTAGCACAGATACGCAGTATTTT.

This chain's CDR3 is CASSPPGHRRDTYEQYF. CDR3 sequence (DNA): TGTGCCAGCTCACCACCGGGACACAGAAGGGATACGTACGAGCAGTACTTC. The rearrangement uses TRBV18 and TRBJ2-7, with D perhaps TRBD1 (6 bases). The CDR3 runs 17 residues. Germline CDR1 reads KGHSH; CDR2 reads LQKENI. Trimming shortened V by 0 bases and J by 4 bases, and 19 bases separated the two germline ends.

CDR3 DNA sequence: TGTGCCAGCGTAGGACCCGGGACAGGGGGTGGAAACACCATATATTTT. Protein sequence: CASVGPGTGGGNTIYF. This chain links TRBV27 with TRBJ1-3, with 11 bases lining up with TRBD1. Trimming at V came to 8 bases and at J to 3 bases, leaving 9 bases not matched to a gene. This CDR3 contains 16 residues. Germline CDR1 reads MNHEY; CDR2 reads SMNVEV (reference sequence).

This chain connects TRBV5-5 to TRBJ2-2; D is possibly TRBD1 (6 bases). The ends were cut back, 4 bases at V and 5 bases at J, with 9 bases in the middle. The CDR3 extends over 13 amino acids. CDR1 and CDR2 (germline): SGHKS, YYEKEE (reference sequence). The CDR3 region has the DNA TGTGCCAGCAGCCTAGGGGGAACCGGGGAGCTGTTTTTT. This encodes CASSLGGTGELFF.

The chain has TRBV19 and TRBJ2-7, with TRBD1 matching over 9 bases. After removal of 6 bases from V and 0 bases from J, the junction contained 6 bases not matched to a gene. CDR3 size: 15 residues. Germline values: CDR1 LNHDA, CDR2 SQIVND (reference sequence). This CDR3 is CASSRDRESSYEQYF. CDR3 in DNA: TGTGCCAGTAGCAGGGACAGGGAAAGCTCCTACGAGCAGTACTTC. Complete variable domain (other parts from reference TRBV19 and TRBJ2-7): DGGITQSPKYLFRKEGQNVTLSCEQNLNHDAMYWYRQDPGQGLRLIYYSQIVNDFQKGDIAEGYSVSREKKESFPLTVTSAQKNPTAFYLCASSRDRESSYEQYFGPGTRLTVT.

The chain uses TRBV11-2 and TRBJ1-3; 7 nucleotides match TRBD1. Germline CDR1 SGHAT, CDR2 FQNNGV. J was trimmed by 4 bases and V by 5 bases; bases with no gene match: 5. The length of the CDR3 is 14 residues. CDR3 sequence reads: CASSTDRVGNTIYF. CDR3 DNA sequence: TGTGCCAGCAGCACTGACAGGGTCGGAAACACCATATATTTT.

The rearrangement links TRBV9 to TRBJ2-3, with 7 nucleotides matching TRBD2. V shed 0 bases, J shed 8 bases, and the junction held 6 bases outside the gene matches. There are 14 residues in the CDR3. Germline values: CDR1 SGDLS, CDR2 YYNGEE. CDR3 amino acids: CASSVGREIFTQYF. For the CDR3, the DNA is TGTGCCAGCAGCGTAGGGCGGGAGATCTTTACGCAGTATTTT.

V is TRBV4-2 and J is TRBJ2-1; TRBD2 aligns across 11 bases. Looked up from germline, CDR1 is LGHNA and CDR2 is YNFKEQ. The CDR3 is 16 amino acids. V trimming: 1 base; J trimming: 7 bases; junction bases outside the gene matches: 6. In nucleotides, the CDR3 is TGTGCCAGCAGCCAAGTGGAGGTAGCGGGAGGGAATGAGCAGTTCTTC. Its protein product is CASSQVEVAGGNEQFF.

The genes are TRBV30 and TRBJ1-1; 11 positions agree with TRBD1. The germline CDR1 and CDR2 sequences are GTSNPN and SVGIG (reference sequence). V trimming: 8 bases; J trimming: 4 bases; junction bases outside the gene matches: 6. The CDR3 has 13 residues. This chain's CDR3 is CAGQGAPGTEAFF. DNA for the CDR3: TGTGCCGGACAGGGGGCGCCTGGCACTGAAGCTTTCTTT.

The genes are TRBV19 and TRBJ1-1, with 9 bases lining up with TRBD1. The germline gives CDR1 LNHDA, CDR2 SQIVND (reference sequence). The CDR3 extends over 16 amino acids. J was trimmed by 5 bases and V by 4 bases; bases with no gene match: 11. CDR3 loop: CASSRDRAPRGTEAFF. The CDR3 coding sequence is TGTGCCAGTAGTAGGGACAGGGCCCCCAGGGGGACTGAAGCTTTCTTT.

The V and J genes are TRBV27 and TRBJ1-5; D is perhaps TRBD1 (6 bases). Trimming cost V 6 bases and J 0 bases, with 12 bases left between them. CDR3 length: 15 amino acids. The V gene's germline CDR1 is MNHEY and CDR2 SMNVEV (reference sequence). The CDR3 loop is CASRWTVDSNQPQHF. DNA for the CDR3: TGTGCCAGCAGATGGACAGTTGATAGCAATCAGCCCCAGCATTTT.